This T cell receptor beta chain was documented in a study of T cells in Graves' hyperthyroidism and ophthalmopathy. On this clonotype itself: Its antigen is unknown.

RNA transcripts provided the source from which TCR beta CDR3 regions were amplified. The HTBI primer set served for first-round RT-PCR of the TCR CDR3. TCRdb reanalysed the multiplex PCR reads using MiXCR and keeps one entry per CDR3 protein. The repertoire holds 500,000 to 550,000 distinct CDR3 sequences, with 15% to 20% as singletons. General study findings and limits: The majority of expanded thyroid clonotypes above 0.001 also appeared in blood.

CDR3 length: 13 residues. V lost 5 bases and J lost 1, with 8 bases in between. The germline CDR1 and CDR2 sequences are SGHRS and YFSETQ. This sequence originates from a man in his forties with Graves' ophthalmopathy. V gene TRBV5-1 combines with J gene TRBJ2-3, with D hard to call. Specimen: blood. CDR3 amino acids: CASSFERTDTQYF. The CDR3 bases are TGCGCCAGCAGTTTCGAGCGCACAGATACGCAGTATTTT. The variable domain in full, with the rest retrieved from reference TRBV5-1 and TRBJ2-3, is KAGVTQTPRYLIKTRGQQVTLSCSPISGHRSVSWYQQTPGQGLQFLFEYFSETQRNKGNFPGRFSGRQFSNSRSEMNVSTLELGDSALYLCASSFERTDTQYFGPGTRLTVL.